This T cell receptor beta chain was retrieved from a study of PD-1 blockade in mismatch repair-deficient tumors (dated by TCRdb to 2016 to 2017). Study-level background: The trial enrolled 86 consecutive patients with 12 mismatch repair-deficient cancer types between late 2013 and September 2016, all previously treated and progressing. Tumor-associated T cell clones in the peripheral blood of patients responding to PD-1 blockade were tracked using deep sequencing of TCR CDR3 regions. What the work shows at the level of the full study, not this receptor alone: Tumor-resident clones, often undetectable in blood before treatment, expanded rapidly after pembrolizumab and then contracted, generally before radiologic responses.

Regarding this clone: Its antigen has not been determined. The input lacks base qualities; no much larger clone sits a single base away.

Germline trimming: 5 bases from V, 2 bases from J; junction bases outside gene matches: 6. The CDR3 contains 15 residues, cysteine and phenylalanine counted. Only CDR3 DNA is held: 45 bases, read in frame from base 1. CDR1 and CDR2 (SGHVS, FQNEAQ) derive from the germline V gene. The method was the immunoSEQ multiplex PCR assay. TCRdb re-hosts the immuneACCESS table, in-frame sequences only. Its copies lack some clones; in the studies checked, an unresolved V gene accounts for under half of them, and the cause for the rest is not known. For this sample the table gives some 120,000 clones, of which 85% to 90% were detected only once. Roughly 14% of the sample goes to the ten largest clones. Mismatch repair deficiency was established in every enrolled patient by polymerase chain reaction or immunohistochemistry. A few patients who responded to pembrolizumab therapy underwent TCR sequencing. Pembrolizumab PD-1 blockade was prospectively tested in advanced mismatch repair-deficient cancers, regardless of tissue of origin, in the phase II trial. Serial peripheral blood T cell samples were collected before and at multiple times after starting PD-1 blockade. The timing of each blood sample was reported as weeks after the first dose of pembrolizumab.

The clonotype originates from an adult with mismatch repair-deficient cancer. Sample: peripheral blood, taken 44 weeks after starting pembrolizumab. The sequence is built from TRBV7-8 and TRBJ2-3; 8 middle bases align to TRBD2. The DNA sequence is given as TGTGCCAGCAGCCCGATAGCGGGGAACACAGATACGCAGTATTTT. This encodes CASSPIAGNTDTQYF.